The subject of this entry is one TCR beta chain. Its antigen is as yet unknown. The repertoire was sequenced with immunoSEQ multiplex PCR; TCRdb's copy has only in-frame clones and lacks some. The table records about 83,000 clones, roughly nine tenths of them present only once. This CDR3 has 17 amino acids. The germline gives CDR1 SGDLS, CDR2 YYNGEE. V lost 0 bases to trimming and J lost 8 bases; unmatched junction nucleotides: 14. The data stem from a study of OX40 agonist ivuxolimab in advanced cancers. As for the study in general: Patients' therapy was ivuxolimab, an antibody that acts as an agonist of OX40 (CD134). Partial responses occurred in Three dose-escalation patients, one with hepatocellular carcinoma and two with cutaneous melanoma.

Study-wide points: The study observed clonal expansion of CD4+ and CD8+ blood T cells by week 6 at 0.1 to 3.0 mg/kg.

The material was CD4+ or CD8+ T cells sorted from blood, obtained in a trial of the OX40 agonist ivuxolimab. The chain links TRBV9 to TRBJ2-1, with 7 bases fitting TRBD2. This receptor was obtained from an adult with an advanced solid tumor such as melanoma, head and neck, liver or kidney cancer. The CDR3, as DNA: TGTGCCAGCAGCGTAGCCCCCGGGGGGATTATGGTCTATGAGCAGTTCTTC. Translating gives CASSVAPGGIMVYEQFF.